A single sample is the source of the 20 T cell receptor beta chains below, sequenced in a study of graft-versus-host responses after intestinal transplantation. Their target antigens are unknown. Here immunoSEQ multiplex PCR was the method, and the copy in TCRdb shows in-frame clones only, minus some. The sample gives around 100,000 clones, over 85% of which show up once; roughly 1.2% is in the top ten. The sample in question was unstimulated CD8+ T cells sorted from spleen or lymph node cells, obtained before intestinal transplant. These receptors came from a human donor who received an intestinal transplant.

The chain combines TRBV6-5 with TRBJ2-3; 11 bases line up with TRBD2. This CDR3 has 15 residues. The J segment lost 5 bases and the V segment lost 3 bases, leaving 4 bases of the junction unmatched. Looked up from germline, CDR1 is MNHEY and CDR2 is SVGAGI. CDR3 bases: TGTGCCAGCAGTTATAGCGGGGGGGCCGGAGATACGCAGTATTTT. This encodes CASSYSGGAGDTQYF.

The gene calls are TRBV10-2 and TRBJ1-1, with 7 positions matching TRBD1. CDR1 and CDR2 from the germline V gene are WSHSY and SAAADI. The CDR3 sequence is 11 residues long. Unmatched junction bases numbered 8, after V lost 11 bases and J lost 8 bases. As DNA, the CDR3 is TGCGCCGTCAGACAGGGATGGGAAGCTTTCTTT. It encodes CAVRQGWEAFF.

The chain is built from TRBV10-2 and TRBJ2-7; 8 bases line up with TRBD1. Germline CDR1 and CDR2: WSHSY and SAAADI. After removal of 9 bases from V and 1 base from J, the junction contained 2 bases not matched to a gene. The CDR3 consists of 12 residues. The CDR3 region is CASRQGSYEQYF. CDR3 sequence (DNA): TGCGCCAGTAGACAGGGGTCCTACGAGCAGTACTTC.

The CDR3 region has the DNA TGTGCCAGTAGTATCGGGACTAGCGAATCCCAAGAGACCCAGTACTTC. This translates into CASSIGTSESQETQYF. The V call is TRBV19, the J call TRBJ2-5; 10 nucleotides line up with TRBD2. CDR1 LNHDA and CDR2 SQIVND come from the germline V gene (reference sequence). Unmatched junction bases numbered 5, after V lost 3 bases and J lost 1 base. The CDR3 sequence is 16 residues long.

The chain carries TRBV4-2 and TRBJ2-1, with 12 bases matching TRBD2. Germline V CDR1 and CDR2: LGHNA, YNFKEQ. The CDR3 is 18 residues long. J was trimmed by 7 bases and V by 4 bases; bases with no gene match: 14. CDR3 residues: CASSLGGLAGSPGNEQFF. The CDR3 DNA follows: TGTGCCAGCAGCCTTGGTGGACTAGCGGGGAGCCCCGGGAATGAGCAGTTCTTC.

The chain recombines TRBV10-3 with TRBJ2-1; no firm D call. Germline V lookup: CDR1 ENHRY, CDR2 SYGVKD. Deletions cut 2 bases from V and 7 bases from J, with 3 bases between. The CDR3 length is 11 residues. CDR3 nucleotide sequence: TGTGCCATCAGTGAGAAGAATGAGCAGTTCTTC. Translated, it gives CAISEKNEQFF.

The chain has TRBV11-2 and TRBJ2-7; D is perhaps TRBD2 (6 bases). CDR3 size: 14 residues. CDR1 is SGHAT and CDR2 is FQNNGV in the germline V gene. Trimming cost V 1 base and J 2 bases, with 9 bases left between them. Here the CDR3 reads CASSLGGVTYEQYF. In DNA form, the CDR3 reads TGTGCCAGCAGCTTAGGGGGGGTCACCTACGAGCAGTACTTC.

The chain links TRBV11-2 to TRBJ2-5; 8 nucleotides line up with TRBD2. The germline CDR1 and CDR2 sequences are SGHAT and FQNNGV. There are 18 residues in the CDR3. Trimming took 2 bases from V and 2 from J; bases not matched to a gene: 13. CDR3 DNA: TGTGCCAGCAGCTTAAGATTGGTGGTAGCGGGGAGGCAAGAGACCCAGTACTTC. This translates into CASSLRLVVAGRQETQYF.

The rearrangement joins TRBV27 to TRBJ2-6; D call uncertain. Trimming pared 4 bases from V and 10 bases from J, leaving 8 bases between. This CDR3 is 12 amino acids long. CDR1 and CDR2 from the germline V gene are MNHEY and SMNVEV (reference sequence). This CDR3 is CASSSLGNVLTF. CDR3 DNA: TGTGCCAGCAGTTCCTTGGGTAACGTCCTGACTTTC.

J is TRBJ2-5 and V is TRBV7-8; possibly TRBD2 for D (7 bases). Between the trimmed V and J ends, which lost 7 bases and 4 bases, there was a span of 16 bases. This CDR3 region has 14 residues. Looked up from germline, CDR1 is SGHVS and CDR2 is FQNEAQ. CDR3 in DNA: TGTGCCAGCAACCGAGAGGGGGGGGGAGAGACCCAGTACTTC. It specifies CASNREGGGETQYF. The full variable domain, rest sourced from reference TRBV7-8 and TRBJ2-5, is GAGVSQSPRYKVAKRGQDVALRCDPISGHVSLFWYQQALGQGPEFLTYFQNEAQLDKSGLPSDRFFAERPEGSVSTLKIQRTQQEDSAVYLCASNREGGGETQYFGPGTRLLVL.

This chain joins TRBV7-9 and TRBJ2-3, with a tentative D call TRBD2 (6 bases). This CDR3 has 16 residues. Germline V gene sequence: CDR1 SEHNR, CDR2 FQNEAQ (reference sequence). Trimming shortened V by 4 bases and J by 2 bases, and 16 bases separated the two germline ends. DNA for the CDR3: TGTGCCAGCAGCTCTCCGGACTACCAGATCACAGATACGCAGTATTTT. It is translated as CASSSPDYQITDTQYF.

V gene TRBV5-1 combines with J gene TRBJ2-3, with D hard to call. Germline values: CDR1 SGHRS, CDR2 YFSETQ. The CDR3 runs to 14 residues. V lost 7 bases and J 2 bases, leaving 14 bases between the germline ends. The CDR3 sequence: CASAIREYTDTQYF. DNA of the CDR3: TGCGCCAGCGCGATCAGAGAATACACAGATACGCAGTATTTT.

V usage is TRBV4-1 and J usage is TRBJ1-5; 8 bases are a match to TRBD1. V dropped 1 base and J dropped 2; count of bases not matched to a gene: 4. Germline CDR1 is MGHRA and CDR2 is YSYEKL. The CDR3 contains 16 residues. The CDR3 DNA reads as TGCGCCAGCAGCCAAGTTACAGGGGGAGGCAATCAGCCCCAGCATTTT. The encoded protein is CASSQVTGGGNQPQHF.

This chain connects TRBV19 to TRBJ1-1; no clear D. The CDR3 runs to 13 residues. Germline V gene data show CDR1 as LNHDA and CDR2 as SQIVND (reference sequence). V shed 2 bases and J shed 4 bases, with 8 bases lying between them. The CDR3 loop reads CASSISWSTEAFF. CDR3 coding DNA: TGTGCCAGTAGTATATCATGGAGCACTGAAGCTTTCTTT.

This rearrangement joins TRBV27 to TRBJ2-6, with 7 bases aligning to TRBD1. Germline V gene lookup returns CDR1 MNHEY and CDR2 SMNVEV (reference sequence). The CDR3 has 16 residues. J gave up 2 bases and V 5 bases, and 6 bases lay outside the gene matches. CDR3 DNA: TGTGCCAGCAGTCTGGGGACAGTACCTGGGGCCAACGTCCTGACTTTC. Protein product: CASSLGTVPGANVLTF.

V and J are TRBV27 and TRBJ1-4; D might be TRBD1 (5 bases). Looked up from germline, CDR1 is MNHEY and CDR2 is SMNVEV (reference sequence). V was pared by 4 bases and J by 2 bases, with 8 bases between. The CDR3 runs 14 residues. The DNA of the CDR3 is TGTGCCAGCAGTTCTTGGGGGACTAATGAAAAACTGTTTTTT. Encoded protein: CASSSWGTNEKLFF. Variable domain in full (rest from reference TRBV27 and TRBJ1-4): EAQVTQNPRYLITVTGKKLTVTCSQNMNHEYMSWYRQDPGLGLRQIYYSMNVEVTDKGDVPEGYKVSRKEKRNFPLILESPSPNQTSLYFCASSSWGTNEKLFFGSGTQLSVL.

The chain couples TRBV2 to TRBJ2-7; D possibly corresponds to TRBD1 (6 bases). The length of the CDR3 is 13 residues. V was shortened by 7 bases and J by 3 bases, with 13 bases between the two germline ends. Germline V CDR1 and CDR2: SNHLY, FYNNEI. CDR3 coding DNA: TGTGCCAGCACACAGGGTAGAATCTACGAGCAGTACTTC. Translating it yields CASTQGRIYEQYF.

The V and J genes are TRBV7-9 and TRBJ1-6, with D hard to call. The CDR3 is made up of 13 amino acids. Trimming left V 0 bases short and J 10 bases short, with 7 bases between. The germline V gene has CDR1 SEHNR and CDR2 FQNEAQ (reference sequence). CDR3 loop: CASSLAGNSPLHF. CDR3 bases: TGTGCCAGCAGCTTAGCGGGGAACTCACCCCTCCACTTT.

The CDR3: CAWTRGEDTQYF. CDR3 nucleotides: TGTGCCTGGACCAGGGGTGAAGATACGCAGTATTTT. The rearrangement joins TRBV30 to TRBJ2-3; D is perhaps TRBD1 (6 bases). CDR1 is GTSNPN and CDR2 is SVGIG in the germline V gene (reference sequence). The V gene lost 4 bases and the J gene lost 5 bases, with 10 bases spanning the gap. The CDR3 spans 12 residues.

This chain connects TRBV6-6 to TRBJ2-1; a possible D gene is TRBD1 (6 bases). Germline CDR1 MNHNY, CDR2 SVGAGI (reference sequence). V was pared by 2 bases and J by 5 bases, with 10 bases between. CDR3 length: 14 residues. CDR3 protein: CASSYLTGDNEQFF. The DNA for the CDR3 is TGTGCCAGCAGTTACCTGACAGGAGACAATGAGCAGTTCTTC.